The source of this T cell receptor beta chain is a study of T cells in localized non-small cell lung cancer. Study-level results: In uninvolved adjacent lung, T cell clonality reached its highest value, exceeding tumor. Only one tumor region was sequenced, so heterogeneity remains possible. Appearances in adjacent lung were noted for a median 57 of the top 100 tumor clones. Patients showing higher blood T cell density tended to see longer overall survival.

With regard to this clone: Its matching antigen is unknown.

The CDR3 is 12 residues long. Trimming cost V 0 bases and J 7 bases, with 7 bases left between them. Germline V gene lookup returns CDR1 SGHRS and CDR2 YFSETQ. Libraries were prepared by immunoSEQ multiplex PCR; TCRdb keeps only in-frame clonotypes and omits some of them. The sample shows tens of thousands of clones, roughly 81% of them seen only once. The sequences come from peripheral blood, collected before any cancer treatment. The receptor was isolated from a man aged 40 to 69 with stage I lung adenocarcinoma. The chain joins TRBV5-1 to TRBJ1-1, with D hard to call. The CDR3, as DNA: TGCGCCAGCAGCTTGGGACGAGGTGAAGCTTTCTTT. Amino acids: CASSLGRGEAFF.